This TCR beta chain was sequenced in a study of CD8 T cells in Susac syndrome. Blood CD8+ and CD4+ T cells underwent high-throughput TCR beta sequencing. Negative isolation yielded CD8+ and CD4+ T cells; FACS enriched TEMRA cells. Random hexamers were used to reverse transcribe an amount of roughly 0.45 to 1 ug RNA. MiXCR, applied by TCRdb to the immunoSEQ multiplex PCR reads, yields one record per CDR3 protein. The profile shows over 100,000 distinct CDR3 sequences, roughly 97% of them singletons. V was clipped by 4 bases and J by 1 base, with 13 bases between them. This CDR3 comprises 15 residues. Germline V gene data show CDR1 as MDHEN and CDR2 as SYDVKM.

This TCR came from a human donor in good health. The sample taken for sequencing was CD4+ T cells from PBMCs. The V and J genes are TRBV28 and TRBJ2-5; D is tentatively TRBD1 or TRBD2 (5 bases each). The CDR3 nucleotides are TGTGCCAGCAGTTACCCGGGACGGAGCCAAGAGACCCAGTACTTC. Translating gives CASSYPGRSQETQYF.